This TCR beta chain comes out of a study of blood T cells in healthy people across ages. Germline V lookup: CDR1 DFQATT, CDR2 SNEGSKA (reference sequence). Trimming removed 2 bases at V and 11 bases at J, with 12 bases between. This CDR3 has 11 residues. This clonotype was seen a handful of times. The second PCR ran about 6 to 11 cycles with a sample-barcoded 5' primer and J-beta primers. MiXCR, run by TCRdb on the 5' RACE reads, gives a single entry per CDR3 protein. The table records about 680,000 distinct CDR3 sequences, more than 40% of them present only once. The rearrangement links TRBV20-1 to TRBJ1-1; a possible D gene is TRBD1 (6 bases). This sequence was found in a woman aged 55-69 years in good health. Sequencing input: blood. The CDR3 DNA reads as TGCAGTGCTAGATGGGGAGGGGGGGCTTTCTTT. Amino acids: CSARWGGGAFF.